The 8 T cell receptor beta chains presented below share a single source sample, sequenced in a study of blood T cells in healthy people across ages. The use of a sample-barcoded 5' primer and a J-beta primer mix characterized a second PCR of 7 to 11 cycles. TCRdb re-called the 5' RACE reads with MiXCR, one entry per CDR3 protein. The table has hundreds of thousands of distinct CDR3 sequences, approximately 30% seen once. The specimen sequenced was blood. The receptors were gathered from a woman over 75 in good health.

V and J are TRBV7-8 and TRBJ2-1; TRBD2 might be the D (6 bases). V was pared by 5 bases and J by 8 bases, with 19 bases between. The CDR3 sequence is 15 residues long. The germline V gene encodes CDR1 SGHVS and CDR2 FQNEAQ. CDR3 protein: CASSPRTTRWDEQFF. The CDR3 DNA reads as TGTGCCAGCAGCCCTAGGACTACCCGGTGGGATGAGCAGTTCTTC.

Of note for this clonotype: Given a much more abundant clone one base away, this may be a read error. The chain combines TRBV10-3 with TRBJ2-1, with TRBD1 identical over 10 bases. V trimming: 6 bases; J trimming: 5 bases; junction bases outside the gene matches: 4. The CDR3 length is 14 residues. Germline-derived CDR1 and CDR2 are ENHRY and SYGVKD. The CDR3 DNA follows: TGTGCCATCAGGCGGGACAGGGGTGACAATGAGCAGTTCTTC. This sequence encodes CAIRRDRGDNEQFF.

This clonotype was counted a few times. One base away lies a much larger clone, so this may be a sequencing read error. CDR3: CTSSPQGRGGADTQYF. As DNA, the CDR3 is TGTACCAGCAGTCCTCAGGGTCGGGGGGGAGCAGATACGCAGTATTTT. V and J are TRBV6-6 and TRBJ2-3, with TRBD2 matching 8 bases. CDR3 length equals 16 residues. Per germline, CDR1 MNHNY and CDR2 SVGAGI (reference sequence).

In this sample, this clonotype turned up a few times. This sequence may be a read error, since a much larger clone differs from it by one base. The chain has TRBV29-1 and TRBJ2-7; D gene uncertain. V was cut by 4 bases and J by 7 bases, with 14 bases left in between. This CDR3 has 12 residues. Germline CDR1 SQVTM, CDR2 ANQGSEA. CDR3 in amino acids: CSVGHGPGEQYF. The CDR3 DNA sequence: TGCAGCGTTGGCCACGGGCCAGGTGAGCAGTACTTC.

In this sample, this clonotype turned up many times. The gene calls are TRBV11-2 and TRBJ1-2; 7 bases match TRBD1. Germline CDR1 SGHAT, CDR2 FQNNGV. V lost 5 bases and J lost 3; bases outside the gene matches: 6. The CDR3 extends over 14 amino acids. CDR3 sequence reads: CASSPRGQDYGYTF. The CDR3 coding sequence is TGTGCCAGCAGCCCAAGAGGACAGGACTATGGCTACACCTTC.

The sample holds many counts of this clonotype. J is TRBJ1-1 and V is TRBV6-5, with 10 positions matching TRBD1. Trimming at V came to 5 bases and at J to 3 bases, leaving 6 bases not matched to a gene. Germline CDR1 MNHEY, CDR2 SVGAGI. This CDR3 comprises 15 residues. In nucleotides, the CDR3 is TGTGCCAGCAGTGACAGGGGGCTGGCGGACACTGAAGCTTTCTTT. This translates into CASSDRGLADTEAFF.

V usage is TRBV30 and J usage is TRBJ1-4, with D possibly matching TRBD1 (6 bases). V lost 4 bases and J 2 bases, leaving 14 bases between the germline ends. Per the germline V gene, CDR1 is GTSNPN and CDR2 is SVGIG (reference sequence). The CDR3 has 15 amino acids. This chain's CDR3 is CAWIGRGQTNEKLFF. The CDR3 DNA sequence: TGTGCCTGGATTGGCAGGGGCCAGACTAATGAAAAACTGTTTTTT.

Concerning this clonotype itself: A much larger clone is a single base away; this may be a read error. V gene TRBV9 combines with J gene TRBJ2-5; TRBD2 aligns across 10 bases. Germline assignment: CDR1 SGDLS and CDR2 YYNGEE. The CDR3 is 16 residues long. The V and J ends lost 4 bases and 11 bases, in that order; junction bases with no gene match: 17. CDR3 nucleotides: TGTGCCAGCAGCTGGGCATTAGCGGGGGGTTTAAATGAGCAGTACTTC. This codes for CASSWALAGGLNEQYF.